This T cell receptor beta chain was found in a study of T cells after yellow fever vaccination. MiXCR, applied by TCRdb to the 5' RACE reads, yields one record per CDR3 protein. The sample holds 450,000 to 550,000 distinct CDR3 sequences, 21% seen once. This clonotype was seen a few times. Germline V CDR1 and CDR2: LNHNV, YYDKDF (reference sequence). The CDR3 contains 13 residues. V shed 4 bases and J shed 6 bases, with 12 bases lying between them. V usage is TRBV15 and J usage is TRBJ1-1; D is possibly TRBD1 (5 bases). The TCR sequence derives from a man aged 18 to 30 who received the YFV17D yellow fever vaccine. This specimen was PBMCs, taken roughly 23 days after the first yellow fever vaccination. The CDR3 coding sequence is TGTGCCACCAGCAAAGACAGCGTCCCTGAAGCTTTCTTT. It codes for CATSKDSVPEAFF. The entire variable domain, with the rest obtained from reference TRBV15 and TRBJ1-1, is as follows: DAMVIQNPRYQVTQFGKPVTLSCSQTLNHNVMYWYQQKSSQAPKLLFHYYDKDFNNEADTPDNFQSRRPNTSFCFLDIRSPGLGDTAMYLCATSKDSVPEAFFGQGTRLTVV.